This T cell receptor (beta chain) is from a study of a mutant IDH1 vaccine in newly diagnosed glioma (dated by TCRdb to the early 2020s). A note on the overall study: Patients were given eight vaccinations, in weeks 1, 3, 5, 7, 11, 15, 19 and 23, which matched visits V03 through V10. Before enrollment, most patients had been given radiochemotherapy with temozolomide as standard therapy, while the rest had received either radiotherapy alone or temozolomide alone. Longitudinal TCRB deep sequencing was performed for some 25 treated patients wherever samples were available for exploratory analyses. In the chemotherapy-containing groups, vaccination started alongside temozolomide cycles, whereas in patients who had radiotherapy alone it started 4-6 weeks after radiotherapy. Of the roughly 34 treated patients, around 62% were male and around 40% were female, and the mean age was roughly 40 years. Peripheral blood was drawn at six visits: V03 (baseline), V05, V07, V10, V12 and V13.

This clone showed up just a few times. Which antigen it targets is not known. Base quality data are lacking; no much larger clone is found one base away. The library was made by the immunoSEQ multiplex PCR assay. Rearranged TCR beta chain sequences were amplified using the hsTCRB Kit according to the manufacturer's protocol. TCRB libraries were sequenced on an Illumina MiSeq. The original methods were these. The kit vendor's proprietary platform handled demultiplexing, trimming and gene mapping. TCRdb took this table from immuneACCESS and kept in-frame rearrangements with V and J called. Such tables lack part of the clones; where checked against another copy, unresolved V genes explain under half of the gap, and the rest is unexplained. V, J and clone size were drawn from that table, and D and trimming were deduced from the DNA. This sample holds 35,000 to 45,000 clones; roughly 81% were observed only once. The ten largest clones capture 9% to 14% of the sample.

Interpreted using the paper, the time point label stands for: week 5, during vaccination. A 20-mer mutant IDH1 peptide at 300 micrograms in Montanide made up each vaccine dose, which was injected subcutaneously together with topical imiquimod. Newly diagnosed WHO grade 3 or 4 IDH1-mutant astrocytomas showing loss of nuclear ATRX were present in the donors. The samples were drawn from NOA16, a multicentre, single-arm, open-label phase I trial in Germany that tested a mutant IDH1 peptide vaccine in humans for the first time. Genomic DNA for TCRB sequencing was isolated from EDTA blood with the DNeasy Blood and Tissue Kit. The research as a whole found: Immune responses induced by the vaccine were seen in over 80% of patients across multiple MHC alleles. Changes in the top peripheral T cell clonotypes picked up by TCRB sequencing did not appear to be linked to pseudoprogression. PBMC samples for TCRB deep sequencing were selected based on availability. According to the authors, sample limitations meant that analyses of patient blood samples could not be reproduced.

Inclusive of the bounding cysteine and phenylalanine, the CDR3 is 15 residues long. This entry keeps only the CDR3 DNA: 45 bases, framed from base 1. CDR1 and CDR2, looked up from the germline V gene (reference sequence), are LNHNV and YYDKDF. A distance of 10 bases separates the germline ends of V and J, which lose 4 bases and 0 bases respectively. The TCR originated in a man in his forties or fifties with glioma. Sequences were derived from PBMCs, sampled from a glioma patient whose treatment included an IDH1 peptide vaccine. The sequence links TRBV15 to TRBJ1-5; the D gene lacks a confident call. The nucleotide sequence reads as follows: TGTGCCACCAGCAACACCTACTATAGCAATCAGCCCCAGCATTTT. Protein translation: CATSNTYYSNQPQHF.